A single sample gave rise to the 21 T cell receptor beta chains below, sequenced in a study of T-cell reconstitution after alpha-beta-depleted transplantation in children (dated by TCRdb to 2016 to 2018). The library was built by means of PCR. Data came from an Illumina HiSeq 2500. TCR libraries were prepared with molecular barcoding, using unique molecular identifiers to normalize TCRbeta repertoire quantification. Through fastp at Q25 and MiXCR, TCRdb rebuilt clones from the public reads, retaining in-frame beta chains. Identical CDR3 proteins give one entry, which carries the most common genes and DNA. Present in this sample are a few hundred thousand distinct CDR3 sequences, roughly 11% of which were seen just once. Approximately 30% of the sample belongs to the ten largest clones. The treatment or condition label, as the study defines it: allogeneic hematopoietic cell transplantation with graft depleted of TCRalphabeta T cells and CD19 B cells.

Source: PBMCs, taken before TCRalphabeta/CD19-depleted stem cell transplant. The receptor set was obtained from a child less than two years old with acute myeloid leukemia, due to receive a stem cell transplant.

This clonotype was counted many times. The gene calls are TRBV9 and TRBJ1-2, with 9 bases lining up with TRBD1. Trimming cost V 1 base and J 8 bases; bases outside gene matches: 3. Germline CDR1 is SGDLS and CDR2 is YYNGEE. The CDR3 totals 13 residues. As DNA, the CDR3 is TGTGCCAGCAGCGTAAAGGGACAGGGAGGCTACACCTTC. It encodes CASSVKGQGGYTF. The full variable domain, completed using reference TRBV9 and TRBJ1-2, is DSGVTQTPKHLITATGQRVTLRCSPRSGDLSVYWYQQSLDQGLQFLIQYYNGEERAKGNILERFSAQQFPDLHSELNLSSLELGDSALYFCASSVKGQGGYTFGSGTRLTVV.

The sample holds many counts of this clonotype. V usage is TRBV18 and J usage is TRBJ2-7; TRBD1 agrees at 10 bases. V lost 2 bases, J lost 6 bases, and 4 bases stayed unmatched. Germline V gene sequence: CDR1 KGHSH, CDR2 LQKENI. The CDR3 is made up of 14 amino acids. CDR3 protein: CASSPGDRGIEQYF. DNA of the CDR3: TGTGCCAGCTCACCAGGGGACAGGGGTATCGAGCAGTACTTC. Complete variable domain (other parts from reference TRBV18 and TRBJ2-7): NAGVMQNPRHLVRRRGQEARLRCSPMKGHSHVYWYRQLPEEGLKFMVYLQKENIIDESGMPKERFSAEFPKEGPSILRIQQVVRGDSAAYFCASSPGDRGIEQYFGPGTRLTVT.

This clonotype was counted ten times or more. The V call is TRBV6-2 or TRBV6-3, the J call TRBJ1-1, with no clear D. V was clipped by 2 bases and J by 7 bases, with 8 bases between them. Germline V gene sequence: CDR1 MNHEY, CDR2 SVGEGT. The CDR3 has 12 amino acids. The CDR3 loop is CASSYGGSEAFF. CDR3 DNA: TGTGCCAGCAGTTACGGTGGGAGTGAAGCTTTCTTT.

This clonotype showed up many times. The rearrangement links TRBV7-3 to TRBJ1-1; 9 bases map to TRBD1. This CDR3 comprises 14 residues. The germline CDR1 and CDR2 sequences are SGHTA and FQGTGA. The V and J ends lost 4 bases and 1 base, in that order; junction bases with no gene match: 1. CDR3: CASSSTGGNTEAFF. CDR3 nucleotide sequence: TGTGCCAGCAGCTCGACAGGGGGGAACACTGAAGCTTTCTTT.

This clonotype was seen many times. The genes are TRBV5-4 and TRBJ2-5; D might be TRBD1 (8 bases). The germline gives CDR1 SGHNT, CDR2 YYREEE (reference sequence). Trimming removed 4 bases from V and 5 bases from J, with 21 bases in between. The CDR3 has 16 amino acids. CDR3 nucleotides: TGTGCCAGCAGCCTTGGACAGGGAACGCGGGGGGAGACCCAGTACTTC. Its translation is CASSLGQGTRGETQYF. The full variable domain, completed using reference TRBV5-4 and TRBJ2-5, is ETGVTQSPTHLIKTRGQQVTLRCSSQSGHNTVSWYQQALGQGPQFIFQYYREEENGRGNFPPRFSGLQFPNYSSELNVNALELDDSALYLCASSLGQGTRGETQYFGPGTRLLVL.

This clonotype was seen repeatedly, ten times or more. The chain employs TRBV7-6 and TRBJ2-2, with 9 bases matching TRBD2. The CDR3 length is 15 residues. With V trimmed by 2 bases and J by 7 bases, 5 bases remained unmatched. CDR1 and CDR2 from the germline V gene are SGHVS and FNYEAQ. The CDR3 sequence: CASSLQLLAGGELFF. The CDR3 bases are TGTGCCAGCAGCTTACAGCTACTAGCGGGCGGGGAGCTGTTTTTT.

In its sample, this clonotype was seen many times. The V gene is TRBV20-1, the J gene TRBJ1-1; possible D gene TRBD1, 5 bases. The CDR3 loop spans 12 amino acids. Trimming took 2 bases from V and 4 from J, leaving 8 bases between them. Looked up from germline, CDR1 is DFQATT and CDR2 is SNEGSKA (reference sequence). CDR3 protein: CSARTGGTEAFF. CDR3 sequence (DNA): TGCAGTGCTAGAACCGGGGGCACTGAAGCTTTCTTT.

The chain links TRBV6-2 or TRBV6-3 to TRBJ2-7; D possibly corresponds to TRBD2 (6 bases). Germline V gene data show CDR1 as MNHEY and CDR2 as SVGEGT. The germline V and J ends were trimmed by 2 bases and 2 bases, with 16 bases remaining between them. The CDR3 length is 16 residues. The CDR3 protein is CASSYVGLAEPYEQYF. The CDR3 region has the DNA TGTGCCAGCAGTTACGTGGGGTTAGCGGAGCCCTACGAGCAGTACTTC.

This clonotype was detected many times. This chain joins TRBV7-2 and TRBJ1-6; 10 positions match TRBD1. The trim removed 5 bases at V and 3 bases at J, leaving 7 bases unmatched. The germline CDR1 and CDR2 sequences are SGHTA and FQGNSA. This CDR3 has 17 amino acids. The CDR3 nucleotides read TGTGCCAGCAGCGTGGGGAGGACAGGGGGCTATAATTCACCCCTCCACTTT. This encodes CASSVGRTGGYNSPLHF.

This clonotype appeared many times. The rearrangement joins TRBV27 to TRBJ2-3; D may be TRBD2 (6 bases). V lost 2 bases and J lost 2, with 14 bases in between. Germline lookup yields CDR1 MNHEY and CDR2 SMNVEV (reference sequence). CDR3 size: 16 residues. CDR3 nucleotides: TGTGCCAGCAGTTTACGGGGGAGAGGTGACACAGATACGCAGTATTTT. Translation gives CASSLRGRGDTDTQYF.

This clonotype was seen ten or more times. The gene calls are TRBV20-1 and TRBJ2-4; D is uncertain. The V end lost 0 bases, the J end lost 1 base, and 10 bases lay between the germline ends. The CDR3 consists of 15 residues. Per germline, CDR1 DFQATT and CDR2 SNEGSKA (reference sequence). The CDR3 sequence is CSARDRSTAKNIQYF. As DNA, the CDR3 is TGCAGTGCTAGAGATAGAAGCACGGCCAAAAACATTCAGTACTTC.

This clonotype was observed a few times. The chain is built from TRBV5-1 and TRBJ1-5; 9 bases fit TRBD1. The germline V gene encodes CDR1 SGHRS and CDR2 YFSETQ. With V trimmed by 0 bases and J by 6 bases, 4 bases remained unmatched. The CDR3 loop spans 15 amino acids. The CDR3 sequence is CASSLGTGGGQPQHF. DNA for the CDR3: TGCGCCAGCAGCTTGGGTACAGGGGGCGGTCAGCCCCAGCATTTT. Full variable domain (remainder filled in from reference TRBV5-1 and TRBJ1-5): KAGVTQTPRYLIKTRGQQVTLSCSPISGHRSVSWYQQTPGQGLQFLFEYFSETQRNKGNFPGRFSGRQFSNSRSEMNVSTLELGDSALYLCASSLGTGGGQPQHFGDGTRLSIL.

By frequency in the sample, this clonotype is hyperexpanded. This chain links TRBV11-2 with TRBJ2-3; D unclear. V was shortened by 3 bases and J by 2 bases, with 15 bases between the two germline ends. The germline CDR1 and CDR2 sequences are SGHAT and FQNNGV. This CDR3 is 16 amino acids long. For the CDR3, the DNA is TGTGCCAGCAGCTTGTTGAGCCTGTGGGCCACAGATACGCAGTATTTT. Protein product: CASSLLSLWATDTQYF.

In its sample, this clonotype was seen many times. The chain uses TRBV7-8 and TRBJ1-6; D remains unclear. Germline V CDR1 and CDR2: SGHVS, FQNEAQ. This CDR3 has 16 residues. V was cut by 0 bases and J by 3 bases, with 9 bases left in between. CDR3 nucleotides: TGTGCCAGCAGCTTAGCCGGCACCTACTATAATTCACCCCTCCACTTT. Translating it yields CASSLAGTYYNSPLHF.

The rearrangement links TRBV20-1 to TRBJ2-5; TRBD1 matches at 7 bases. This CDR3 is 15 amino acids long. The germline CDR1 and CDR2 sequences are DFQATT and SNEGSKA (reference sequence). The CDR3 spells CSATGTGAPGETQYF. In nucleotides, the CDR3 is TGCAGCGCAACGGGCACAGGGGCCCCTGGGGAGACCCAGTACTTC.

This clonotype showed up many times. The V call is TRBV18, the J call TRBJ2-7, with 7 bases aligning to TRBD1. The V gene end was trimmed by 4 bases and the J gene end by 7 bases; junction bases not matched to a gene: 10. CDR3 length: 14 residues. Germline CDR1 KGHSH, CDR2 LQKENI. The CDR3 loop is CASSREGGSREQYF. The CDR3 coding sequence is TGTGCCAGCTCACGGGAAGGGGGCTCGAGAGAGCAGTACTTC.

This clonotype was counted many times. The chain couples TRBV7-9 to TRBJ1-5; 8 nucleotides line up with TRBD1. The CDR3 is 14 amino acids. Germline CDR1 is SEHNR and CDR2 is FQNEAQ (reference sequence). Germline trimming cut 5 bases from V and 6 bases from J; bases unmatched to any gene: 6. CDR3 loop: CASSPTGVSQPQHF. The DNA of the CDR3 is TGTGCCAGCAGCCCGACAGGGGTAAGTCAGCCCCAGCATTTT.

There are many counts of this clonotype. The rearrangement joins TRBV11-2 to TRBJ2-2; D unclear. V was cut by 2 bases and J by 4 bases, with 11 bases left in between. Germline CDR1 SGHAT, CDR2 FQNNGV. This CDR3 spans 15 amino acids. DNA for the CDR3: TGTGCCAGCAGCTTAACTCCCGAAGGCACCGGGGAGCTGTTTTTT. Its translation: CASSLTPEGTGELFF.

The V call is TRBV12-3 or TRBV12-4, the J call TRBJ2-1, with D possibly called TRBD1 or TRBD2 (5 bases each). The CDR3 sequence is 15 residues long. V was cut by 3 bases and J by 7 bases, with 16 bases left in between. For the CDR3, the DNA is TGTGCCAGCAGTTTTGGGGGTGGGTGGAGGAATGAGCAGTTCTTC. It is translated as CASSFGGGWRNEQFF.

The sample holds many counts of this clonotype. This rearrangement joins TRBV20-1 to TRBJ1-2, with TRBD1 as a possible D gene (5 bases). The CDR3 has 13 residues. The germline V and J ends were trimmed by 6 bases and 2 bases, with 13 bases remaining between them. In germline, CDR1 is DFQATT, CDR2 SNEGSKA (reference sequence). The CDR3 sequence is CSALRDLNYGYTF. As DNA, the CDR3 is TGCAGTGCGCTCCGGGACCTAAACTATGGCTACACCTTC.

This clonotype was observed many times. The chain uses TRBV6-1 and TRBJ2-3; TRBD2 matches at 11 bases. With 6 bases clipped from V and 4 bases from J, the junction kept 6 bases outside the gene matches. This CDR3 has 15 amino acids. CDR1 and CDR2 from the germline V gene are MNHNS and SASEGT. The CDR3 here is CASSLAGGYADTQYF. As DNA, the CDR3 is TGTGCCAGCAGCCTAGCGGGAGGTTACGCAGATACGCAGTATTTT.